What follows is one TCR beta chain and its context. This sample stems from a study of blood T cell repertoires in COVID-19. Across the study: The United States, Italy and Spain were the sources of the acute and convalescent COVID-19 samples.

CDR3 length: 14 residues. V was cut by 4 bases and J by 4 bases, with 13 bases left in between. Per the germline V gene, CDR1 is SGHNT and CDR2 is YYREEE (reference sequence). Some clones are missing from TCRdb's copy, which holds only in-frame ones; the method was immunoSEQ multiplex PCR. The profile covers about 330,000 clones, with more than 85% appearing a single time and less than 20% taken by the ten largest. The chain carries TRBV5-4 and TRBJ2-3; TRBD2 is a possible D gene (6 bases). Sequencing used PBMCs or T cells enriched from blood (not recorded which). This receptor was obtained from a woman aged 25 to 39 who had recovered from COVID-19. CDR3 in DNA: TGTGCCAGCAGCGCTGGGGGGTGGGCAGATACGCAGTATTTT. As protein: CASSAGGWADTQYF.